One sample yielded the 14 T cell receptor beta chains listed below, sequenced in a study of blood T cell repertoires in COVID-19. Clones were sequenced by immunoSEQ multiplex PCR, and TCRdb holds only the in-frame ones, with some missing. The table lists some 120,000 clones, roughly 79% of them singletons, with over 9.5% in the top ten. The sequenced material came from peripheral blood. These receptors came from a human donor in a cohort sampled during active COVID-19.

CDR3 protein: CASSIAGTGFTEAFF. The CDR3 region has the DNA TGTGCCAGTAGTATAGCAGGGACAGGGTTCACTGAAGCTTTCTTT. The rearrangement joins TRBV19 to TRBJ1-1; 9 bases align to TRBD1. The CDR3 runs to 15 residues. V trimming: 1 base; J trimming: 4 bases; junction bases outside the gene matches: 4. Germline lookup yields CDR1 LNHDA and CDR2 SQIVND (reference sequence).

This sequence joins TRBV10-3 and TRBJ2-3; D possibly corresponds to TRBD1 (6 bases). The CDR3 length is 13 residues. Germline V CDR1 and CDR2: ENHRY, SYGVKD. V shed 5 bases and J shed 2 bases, with 8 bases lying between them. CDR3 nucleotide sequence: TGTGCCATCAGTTCGGGACACACAGATACGCAGTATTTT. As protein: CAISSGHTDTQYF.

The chain is built from TRBV6-2 or TRBV6-3 and TRBJ2-1; 8 nucleotides agree with TRBD1. V trimming: 5 bases; J trimming: 6 bases; junction bases outside the gene matches: 6. The CDR3 length is 14 residues. CDR1 is MNHEY, CDR2 SVGEGT, per germline. CDR3: CASSRDRSRNEQFF. CDR3 DNA sequence: TGTGCCAGCAGTCGGGACAGGAGCCGCAATGAGCAGTTCTTC.

V gene TRBV18 combines with J gene TRBJ2-1, with D hard to call. Germline V gene data show CDR1 as KGHSH and CDR2 as LQKENI. The CDR3 consists of 14 residues. The germline V and J ends were trimmed by 0 bases and 9 bases, with 12 bases remaining between them. CDR3 bases: TGTGCCAGCTCACCACCTTTAGCAGCACTTGAGCAGTTCTTC. This sequence encodes CASSPPLAALEQFF.

The rearrangement links TRBV29-1 to TRBJ2-7; 8 bases line up with TRBD2. Germline CDR1 SQVTM, CDR2 ANQGSEA. This CDR3 has 15 residues. Unmatched junction bases numbered 9, after V lost 5 bases and J lost 0 bases. The CDR3 coding sequence is TGCAGCGTTACAGCGGGAGAGGCTAACTCCTACGAGCAGTACTTC. This translates into CSVTAGEANSYEQYF.

The chain carries TRBV5-1 and TRBJ1-1, with TRBD1 matching 8 bases. The CDR3 is made up of 14 amino acids. V shed 5 bases and J 0 bases; nucleotides not matched to a gene: 3. Per germline, CDR1 SGHRS and CDR2 YFSETQ. CDR3 protein: CASRTGDMNTEAFF. The DNA of the CDR3 is TGCGCCAGCAGGACAGGGGACATGAACACTGAAGCTTTCTTT.

This sequence joins TRBV7-9 and TRBJ1-1, with a weak D call TRBD1 (6 bases). CDR1 and CDR2 from the germline V gene are SEHNR and FQNEAQ (reference sequence). This CDR3 spans 15 amino acids. Trimming removed 5 bases at V and 2 bases at J, with 15 bases between. CDR3 sequence reads: CASSLFGTQNTEAFF. The CDR3, as DNA: TGTGCCAGCAGCCTATTTGGGACACAAAACACTGAAGCTTTCTTT.

With regard to this clone: The sample carries other DNA sequences with the same CDR3. The genes are TRBV5-1 and TRBJ2-7; D unclear. Per germline, CDR1 SGHRS and CDR2 YFSETQ. V was shortened by 1 base and J by 1 base, with 9 bases between the two germline ends. The CDR3 runs 14 residues. The CDR3 nucleotides read TGCGCCAGCAGCTTGACACGCGGTTCCTACGAGCAGTACTTC. Translated: CASSLTRGSYEQYF. Looking up the rest from reference TRBV5-1 and TRBJ2-7 gives the full variable domain: KAGVTQTPRYLIKTRGQQVTLSCSPISGHRSVSWYQQTPGQGLQFLFEYFSETQRNKGNFPGRFSGRQFSNSRSEMNVSTLELGDSALYLCASSLTRGSYEQYFGPGTRLTVT.

The chain joins TRBV19 to TRBJ2-5; tentatively, D is TRBD2 (6 bases). Germline V gene lookup returns CDR1 LNHDA and CDR2 SQIVND (reference sequence). V lost 3 bases and J lost 2, with 13 bases in between. This CDR3 comprises 15 residues. This CDR3 is CASSIKGLPQETQYF. Written as DNA, the CDR3 is TGTGCCAGTAGTATCAAAGGACTACCACAAGAGACCCAGTACTTC.

The gene calls are TRBV15 and TRBJ2-6; TRBD1 matches 9 bases. J lost 1 base, V lost 0 bases, and 7 bases had no gene match. The CDR3 loop spans 19 amino acids. Germline loops: CDR1 LNHNV, CDR2 YYDKDF (reference sequence). The CDR3 DNA follows: TGTGCCACCAGCAGAGATCTCAGACAGGGGGTGTCTGGGGCCAACGTCCTGACTTTC. Translated, it gives CATSRDLRQGVSGANVLTF.

As DNA, the CDR3 is TGTGCCACCAGTGAAGCCGGGACAGGGGCCTACGAGCAGTACTTC. Amino acid sequence: CATSEAGTGAYEQYF. The chain couples TRBV24-1 to TRBJ2-7; TRBD1 matches at 10 bases. V shed 4 bases, J shed 2 bases, and the junction held 4 bases outside the gene matches. Germline V gives CDR1 KGHDR, CDR2 SFDVKD. This CDR3 is 15 amino acids long.

In DNA, the CDR3 is TGTGCCAGCAGCTTGGACGGGGTGCCAACTAATGAAAAACTGTTTTTT. Translation gives CASSLDGVPTNEKLFF. This sequence joins TRBV5-5 and TRBJ1-4; no firm D call. Trimming took off 0 bases at V and 0 bases at J, with 9 bases between the two ends. The CDR3 has 16 residues. Germline V lookup: CDR1 SGHKS, CDR2 YYEKEE (reference sequence).

The rearrangement joins TRBV5-5 to TRBJ1-4, with a weak D call TRBD1 (5 bases). Trimming shortened V by 2 bases and J by 5 bases, and 13 bases separated the two germline ends. Germline values: CDR1 SGHKS, CDR2 YYEKEE (reference sequence). The CDR3 length is 15 residues. CDR3 DNA: TGTGCCAGCAGCTTAGAGTCAGGGTGGAATGAAAAACTGTTTTTT. The encoded protein is CASSLESGWNEKLFF. The variable domain in full, completed from reference TRBV5-5 and TRBJ1-4, reads DAGVTQSPTHLIKTRGQQVTLRCSPISGHKSVSWYQQVLGQGPQFIFQYYEKEERGRGNFPDRFSARQFPNYSSELNVNALLLGDSALYLCASSLESGWNEKLFFGSGTQLSVL.

This clone was observed once. The CDR3 coding sequence is TGTGCCAGCAGCATCTCAGCGGGAGATGGGGCCAACGTCCTGACTTTC. It specifies CASSISAGDGANVLTF. The chain combines TRBV28 with TRBJ2-6; TRBD2 matches at 8 bases. Looked up from germline, CDR1 is MDHEN and CDR2 is SYDVKM. V dropped 6 bases and J dropped 3; count of bases not matched to a gene: 7. This CDR3 is built from 16 residues.